This TCR beta chain was captured in a study of graft-versus-host responses after intestinal transplantation. Across the whole study: The recipients all started with anti-thymocyte globulin induction and then took tacrolimus and steroids for three to four years.

Comment on this clone: What it recognizes is unknown.

Repertoires were generated with immunoSEQ multiplex PCR, while TCRdb's copy carries only in-frame clones and drops some. The sample shows 96,000 or so clones, about 94% of them seen only once. Trimming removed 0 bases at V and 4 bases at J, with 10 bases between. Germline CDR1 and CDR2: SGDLS and YYNGEE. The CDR3 is 14 amino acids. The clonotype was recovered from a human donor who received an intestinal transplant. V usage is TRBV9 and J usage is TRBJ1-1; a possible D gene is TRBD1 (6 bases). Material: unstimulated CD4+ T cells sorted from spleen or lymph node cells, obtained before intestinal transplant. CDR3 in DNA: TGTGCCAGCAGCGTAGAGGGGGTCGGCACTGAAGCTTTCTTT. Translating it yields CASSVEGVGTEAFF.